This T cell receptor (beta chain) stems from a study of blood T cell repertoires in COVID-19. About the study: COVID-19 samples from acute and convalescent phases originated in the United States, Italy and Spain. T cells, B-cell-depleted T cells, or PBMCs supplied cDNA or gDNA.

In the study's own analysis: Nucleated cell number was recorded as an estimate derived from reference gene primer amplification. Using immunoSEQ multiplex PCR, the repertoire was profiled, and TCRdb retains in-frame clones only, with some absent. V and J calls and clone size come straight from that table; D and trimming were deduced from the DNA. The sample has about 74,000 clones, 70% to 90% seen once. The CDR3 spans 16 residues. Germline CDR1 and CDR2: MDHEN and SYDVKM. V lost 2 bases, J lost 5 bases, and 9 bases stayed unmatched. V usage is TRBV28 and J usage is TRBJ1-2; 9 bases match TRBD1. The origin of this receptor is a man aged 50 to 60 with acute or convalescent COVID-19. Sequencing was done on a sample of peripheral blood. CDR3 region: CASSLRGQGLGYGYTF. The CDR3 DNA reads TGTGCCAGCAGTTTAAGGGGACAGGGATTAGGATATGGCTACACCTTC.